The entry that follows covers one TCR beta chain sequence. Its antigen is currently unknown. The data originate from a study of cytomegalovirus exposure and HLA in healthy donors. Researchers ran the PCR with 60 Vbeta and 13 Jbeta primers. Here immunoSEQ multiplex PCR was the method, and the copy in TCRdb shows in-frame clones only, minus some. The sample lists hundreds of thousands of clones, around 80% seen once, with about 0.47% in the top ten. Study results and limitations: TCR association rates varied by HLA locus in a later analysis, with DRB1 highest and HLA-C lowest. Most observed TCR sequences were rare, whereas some public TCRs were detected in many donors.

The sequence was collected from a boy between 10 and 17 years old in good health and CMV-seronegative. Sequencing was carried out using PBMCs.

The CDR3 reads CASSLARGGADNEQFF. In DNA, the CDR3 is TGCGCCAGCAGCTTGGCCCGCGGGGGGGCCGACAATGAGCAGTTCTTC. The chain has TRBV5-1 and TRBJ2-1; 9 nucleotides agree with TRBD2. This CDR3 comprises 16 residues. Germline V gene data show CDR1 as SGHRS and CDR2 as YFSETQ. V dropped 0 bases and J dropped 5; count of bases not matched to a gene: 6.